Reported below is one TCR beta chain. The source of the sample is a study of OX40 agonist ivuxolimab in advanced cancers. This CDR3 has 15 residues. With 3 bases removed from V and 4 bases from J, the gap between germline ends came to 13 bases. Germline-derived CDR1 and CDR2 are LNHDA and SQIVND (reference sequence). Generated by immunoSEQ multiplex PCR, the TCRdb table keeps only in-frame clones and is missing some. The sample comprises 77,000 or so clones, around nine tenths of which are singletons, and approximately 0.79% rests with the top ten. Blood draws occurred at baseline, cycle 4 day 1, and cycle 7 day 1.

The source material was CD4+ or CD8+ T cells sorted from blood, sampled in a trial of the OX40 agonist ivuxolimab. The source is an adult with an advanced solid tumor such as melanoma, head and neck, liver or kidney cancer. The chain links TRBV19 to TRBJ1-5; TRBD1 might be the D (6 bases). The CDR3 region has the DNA TGTGCCAGTAGTATGATTGACAGGCAAAATCAGCCCCAGCATTTT. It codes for CASSMIDRQNQPQHF.